This record concerns one T cell receptor (beta chain) sequence. Antigen: not known. This record belongs to a study of cytomegalovirus exposure and HLA in healthy donors. Regarding the study as a whole: Reportedly, diagnosis of cytomegalovirus status by the classifier showed high specificity and sensitivity.

Clones were sequenced by immunoSEQ multiplex PCR, and TCRdb holds only the in-frame ones, with some missing. The sample shows around 120,000 clones, about nine tenths of them seen only once. The TCR originated in a young man in good health and CMV-seronegative. Sequencing input: PBMCs.

For the CDR3, the DNA is TGTGCCTGGAGTATGGACAGGGGATTTGCTCTAAGCAATCAGCCCCAGCATTTT. Its translation is CAWSMDRGFALSNQPQHF. The genes are TRBV30 and TRBJ1-5; 9 bases fit TRBD1. V lost 2 bases to trimming and J lost 1 base; unmatched junction nucleotides: 12. Germline CDR1 is GTSNPN and CDR2 is SVGIG (reference sequence). The CDR3 covers 18 residues.